The T cell receptor (beta chain) under discussion was sequenced for a study of beta chain features in type 1 diabetes. At the level of the study: Examination spanned 100 million to 120 million sorted cells from all samples.

Every bit of the isolated RNA underwent reverse transcription, so sequencing read expressed TCRB transcripts. Some clones are missing from TCRdb's copy, which holds only in-frame ones; the method was immunoSEQ multiplex PCR. This sample yields roughly 730,000 clones, of which roughly an eighth are seen a single time; approximately 0.021% belongs to the top ten. Notes on the study in general: Possible PCR preference for shorter templates applied equally to patients and controls. Shortening of TCRB CDR3s, moderate but significant, appeared in all four CD4+ subsets of Type 1 diabetes patients.

This clone was counted only a few times. The antigen is not known. The CDR3 covers 10 residues. The V gene lost 6 bases and the J gene lost 7 bases, with 4 bases spanning the gap. Germline V gene data show CDR1 as MDHEN and CDR2 as SYDVKM. Sorting of CD4+ naive, central memory, regulatory and stem cell-like memory cells was performed via CD45RO/CCR7/CD25/CD127/CD95/CD27. Each sorted population was over 98% pure. Specimen: naive CD4+ T cells from blood. The chain recombines TRBV28 with TRBJ1-3; D remains ambiguous. This TCR was sampled from a man between 18 and 29 years old with type 1 diabetes. CDR3 amino acids: CASRDNTIYF. The CDR3 nucleotides are TGTGCCAGCAGAGATAACACCATATATTTT.